The clone carrying this T cell receptor (beta chain) occurred many times. Its antigen remains unidentified. This specimen comes from a study of Graves' ophthalmopathy and Graves' hyperthyroidism. Trimming left V 2 bases short and J 5 bases short, with 10 bases between. Germline CDR1 is SGDLS and CDR2 is YYNGEE. There are 13 residues in the CDR3. Study-level findings and limits: The model predicted ophthalmopathy progression with more than 70% sensitivity and around 74% specificity.

Investigators amplified TCR beta CDR3 regions from RNA transcripts. HTBI-primed RT-PCR formed the first round, and a multiplex PCR formed the second. TCRdb re-called the multiplex PCR reads through MiXCR, storing one row per CDR3 protein. The profile shows over a million distinct CDR3 sequences, about two fifths of them singletons. The chain is built from TRBV9 and TRBJ2-5; D may be TRBD2 (5 bases). Sequenced material: peripheral blood or thyroid tissue (not recorded which). The source is an adult man with Graves' hyperthyroidism. The CDR3 loop reads CASSVFPGETQYF. The DNA of the CDR3 is TGTGCCAGCAGCGTTTTCCCGGGGGAGACCCAGTACTTC.